This is a list of T cell receptor beta chains from one sample in a study of siplizumab effects on memory and regulatory T cells. Clones were sequenced by immunoSEQ multiplex PCR, and TCRdb holds only the in-frame ones, with some missing. The sample has 85,000 to 130,000 clones; over 90% are singletons. The specimen sequenced was Tregs sorted from blood. The receptors originated from a human donor in good health. Both conserved end residues are part of each CDR3. The D gene is left open where the match is weak.

NA,TRBJ1-2,TRBV9,TGTGCCAGCAGCGGACATCAGGGGTGGGGAGTTATAAACTATGGCTACACCTTC,CASSGHQGWGVINYGYTF
TRBD2,TRBJ2-5,TRBV30,TGTGCCTGGACCCACGGGACTAGCGGGAAAGAGACCCAGTACTTC,CAWTHGTSGKETQYF
TRBD2,TRBJ2-5,TRBV7-8,TGTGCCAGCAGCCCCCGGCGGCGGGAGTGGGTCGGAGAGACCCAGTACTTC,CASSPRRREWVGETQYF
NA,TRBJ2-2,TRBV30,TGTGCCTGGAGACGTGCAGTTAGAACCGGGGAGCTGTTTTTT,CAWRRAVRTGELFF
NA,TRBJ2-3,TRBV5-6,TGTGCCAGCAGGCGACTCACAGATACGCAGTATTTT,CASRRLTDTQYF
TRBD1,TRBJ1-2,TRBV6-1,TGTGCCAGCGGACAGGCGCAGGACTATGGCTACACCTTC,CASGQAQDYGYTF
NA,TRBJ2-7,TRBV7-8,TGTGCCAGCAGCTTAATGATAGGGAACCACGAGCAGTACTTC,CASSLMIGNHEQYF
NA,TRBJ2-6,TRBV5-5,TGTGCCAGCAGCAGAAGCTCTGGGGCCAACGTCCTGACTTTC,CASSRSSGANVLTF
TRBD1,TRBJ2-2,TRBV6-5,TGTGCCAGCCGGACGGCGACAGGGTGGTCCGGGGAGCTGTTTTTT,CASRTATGWSGELFF
NA,TRBJ1-4,TRBV6-6,TGTGCCAGCAGTTACGAGTTCGGGGGGCCTAATGAAAAACTGTTTTTT,CASSYEFGGPNEKLFF
TRBD1,TRBJ2-3,TRBV9,TGTGCCAGCACCCCGGGGGACAGGGACACAGATACGCAGTATTTT,CASTPGDRDTDTQYF
TRBD1,TRBJ1-3,TRBV18,TGTGCCAGCTCAACGGACAGGGCGGCGCACACCATATATTTT,CASSTDRAAHTIYF
NA,TRBJ1-2,TRBV5-1,TGCGCCAGCAGCTTGGGGACCGTCTATGGCTACACCTTC,CASSLGTVYGYTF
TRBD1,TRBJ2-3,TRBV6-1,TGTGCCAGCAGGGGACAGAGGAGCTACACAGATACGCAGTATTTT,CASRGQRSYTDTQYF
TRBD2,TRBJ2-1,TRBV7-9,TGTGCCAGCAGCTTAGGAGCGGGGGCTGTTAACAATGAGCAGTTCTTC,CASSLGAGAVNNEQFF
NA,TRBJ2-1,TRBV19,TGTGCCAGTAGTTCCTCGTATCCCAATGAGCAGTTCTTC,CASSSSYPNEQFF